This record concerns one T cell receptor beta chain sequence. This clone's antigen is unknown. One base away there is no much larger clone; base qualities are not given. Library preparation used the immunoSEQ multiplex PCR assay. The multiplex PCR relied on a mix of 60 forward primers for TCR Vbeta segments and 13 reverse primers for TCR Jbeta segments. The CDR3 region of rearranged TCR beta genes was amplified from genomic DNA by a multiplex PCR assay. On the Illumina HiSeq System, the amplified TCR beta libraries were sequenced as 87-base-pair reads. The original methods were these. In a later analysis, 70 million to 95 million unique TCR beta chains were counted across the approximately 640 repertoires, and approximately 11 million of these chains were shared by at least two donors. Raw reads were error-corrected and collapsed into unique sequences with a nearest-neighbor algorithm that merged closely related sequences to remove PCR and sequencing errors. CDR3 sequences were aligned to IMGT reference sequences to assign V, D and J gene segments. Each retained sequence needed at least a six-nucleotide match to both a V gene segment and a J gene segment. A rearrangement counted as productive if the CDR3 had no stop codons and remained in frame with V and J, and every other rearrangement counted as non-productive. Following IMGT convention, CDR3 was defined as the stretch from the second conserved V-encoded cysteine up to the conserved J-encoded phenylalanine. The earlier analysis of about 610 of the donors excluded any sequence lacking an unambiguous match to a single V gene segment. An earlier analysis of 587 of the donors called V segments functional above 56.7% productive rearrangements and segregating when the between-donor standard deviation exceeded 5%. A statistical classification framework was built to diagnose cytomegalovirus status from the catalog of TCR beta chain sequences. V and J gene assignment, in a later analysis, came from comparing TCR nucleotide sequences with IMGT/GENE-DB human TR gene sequences. The TCRdist pipeline was used in a later analysis to assign CDR3 sequences and most-parsimonious VDJ recombination scenarios. In a later analysis, every TCR beta chain was defined by the combination of its CDR3 amino acid sequence and its V-gene family, and reads without a unique V-gene family were dropped. As a way to deal with suspected cross-contamination and a sequencing artifact, a later analysis dropped roughly 600 nucleotide sequences that were highly shared and had low generation probability. For each public chain, a later analysis derived a clonal expansion index from normalized ranks of inferred template counts within each repertoire. In a later analysis, generation probabilities were computed with a VDJ recombination model fitted to out-of-frame rearrangements, and the resulting probabilities were checked against IGoR. A later analysis scored TCR-TCR, TCR-HLA and TCR-CMV co-occurrence with hypergeometric tests, applying a repertoire-size bias correction to TCR pairs. A later analysis estimated false discovery rates by permuting HLA or CMV assignments 20 times. In a later analysis, co-occurring TCRs were grouped using DBSCAN, and TCRdist sequence similarity was added for clustering within HLA-allele-positive subsets. Repertoires with fewer than 30,000 or more than 120,000 public chains were left out of co-occurrence clustering, as were about 5 repertoires with anomalous nucleotide sharing. TCRdb holds this immuneACCESS table with in-frame rearrangements only. Some clones are missing; in checked studies, unresolved V genes explain under half, and the rest has no known cause. The DNA was the basis for D and trimming; V, J and clone size are from that table. The sample table shows roughly 170,000 clones, and 80% are seen once. The leading ten clones occupy 1.3% of the sample.

V gives up 3 bases and J gives up 8 bases, and the segment between their germline ends measures 10 bases. The CDR3 measures 11 amino acids from cysteine to phenylalanine. Just the 33-base CDR3 DNA is kept, in frame starting at base 1. CDR1 and CDR2 were assigned from the germline V gene (reference sequence) as GTSNPN and SVGIG. These data come from a study of cytomegalovirus exposure and HLA in healthy donors (dated by TCRdb to between 2016 and 2019). About the full investigation: An earlier analysis of 587 of the donors reported 276 Gb of sequence data and around 110 million unique TCR beta sequences obtained from 150 million to 200 million T cells. An early release that covered 640 HLA-typed donors contained approximately 300 gigabases of sequencing data and tens of millions of unique TCR sequences. Among the roughly 370 genotyped donors, approximately 77% belonged to the genetic ancestry cluster associated with self-reported Caucasian donors. The study was designed to test whether signatures of past pathogen exposure could be identified by cataloging public T cell receptors. Using immunosequencing, the study profiled T cell repertoires from about 620 subjects and related those repertoires to cytomegalovirus serostatus. In addition to the first cohort of 666 subjects, a separate validation cohort of 120 different subjects was used. The study combined high-throughput TCR immunosequencing, statistical association of individual TCRs with disease status, and machine learning to predict cytomegalovirus infection status. A later analysis re-analyzed previously published TCR beta repertoires from 666 donors and added high-resolution HLA genotyping to study TCR occurrence patterns. In the later analysis, no new phenotypic data were used to find candidate immune exposures; instead, reliance was placed on TCR beta sequences and their occurrence across donors. An earlier analysis of about 620 of the donors applied high-throughput TCR beta sequencing to assess whether each TCR beta V gene segment acted as functional or pseudogenic. Donor age, sex, ethnicity and CMV serostatus were compiled alongside the repertoire data. A later genetic analysis took genome-wide SNP genotypes for about 55% of the 666 donors and used that subset as a discovery cohort. Every discovery cohort repertoire had been produced on one sequencing platform. HLA typing covered class I and class II loci at four-digit resolution. The number of typed donors differed by locus: about 620-640 for A, B, C, DRB1 and DQB1; some 500 for DQA1; approximately 600 for DPA1; and around 450 for DPB1. About five DR-DQ haplotypes were treated as single units for association and clustering because of strong linkage in the cohort. On average, roughly 240,000 unique TCR beta nucleotide sequences were sequenced per donor among a few hundred genotyped donors of the cohort, with 15% to 20% of those sequences being non-productive.

The cohort comprised some 700 healthy bone marrow donors. Cohort members were all nominally healthy when sampled, although unrecorded immune exposures were likely present. The donor tested CMV seronegative and was one of the 352 seronegative cohort members. A peripheral blood sample was provided by each donor, and peripheral blood mononuclear cells were used for TCR beta sequencing. Genomic DNA was extracted from the blood cell samples with the Qiagen DNeasy Blood Extraction Kit. Here is what the overall study found, with its caveats: A further reported finding was that TCR beta sequences accurately predicted the HLA-A and HLA-B alleles for most subjects in the first cohort. In a later genetic analysis, fewer N-insertions in productive TCRs were reported among donors in an Asian-associated ancestry cluster than the approximately 670-donor mean. Broadly in line with IMGT annotations, most TCR beta V segments showed up in productive rearrangements about 87% or about 30% of the time in an earlier analysis of approximately 640 of the donors. Most TCR sequences were seen in very few donors, while some public TCRs were found in many individuals. Because HLA typing was missing for some donors at each locus, association tests included only the typed subset. Some IMGT-functional V segments, including TRBV6-2 and TRBV6-3, could not be distinguished by the 87-base-pair reads and were therefore excluded. Linkage disequilibrium might explain the correlated functional status among segregating V segments, but an unknown experimental factor could not be ruled out. Because counts were too low, seventeen rarely observed V segments, including chromosome 9 orphons, were left out of the earlier analysis of approximately 500 of the donors. The authors suggested that the approach could potentially be extended to other disease states and immunological phenotypes. A cluster of highly shared sequence variants was judged likely to represent a technical artifact of the sequencing pipeline. Specific HLA alleles were associated with roughly 17,000 TCR beta sequences at a false discovery rate of 0.05 in a later analysis. In both the original and validation cohorts, the classifier was reported to diagnose cytomegalovirus status with high specificity and sensitivity. In this cohort, only TCR beta chains were sequenced, and detectable features were limited by the absence of alpha or paired-chain data. When HLA alleles, especially DR and DQ, strongly co-occurred, attributing TCR associations to individual alleles was difficult. According to a later analysis, parvovirus B19, influenza, CMV and Epstein-Barr virus appeared linked to several top co-occurrence clusters. Immune exposure information for the cohort was limited to CMV serostatus. In a later analysis, most CMV-associated TCR beta chains were found to appear HLA-restricted, with HLA associations seemingly driven largely by CMV exposure. Sequencing depth was assumed to be roughly uniform across donors in the presence/absence analyses, though that assumption may not hold. An association between a missense DCLRE1C variant and V-gene and J-gene trimming of TCR beta chains was found in a later genetic analysis and replicated in an independent cohort. In the study, around 160 TCR beta chains were listed as associated with cytomegalovirus. A later analysis found that TCR association rates varied across HLA loci, with DRB1 alleles showing the most associated TCRs and HLA-C alleles the fewest. Three of the identified cytomegalovirus-associated TCR beta chains were confirmed in vitro to be specific for cytomegalovirus antigens. Compared with equally common non-associated chains, HLA-associated TCR beta chains in a later analysis were more clonally expanded and had lower generation probabilities.

This receptor was taken from a man in his thirties or forties in good health and CMV-seronegative. In this chain, TRBV30 is recombined with TRBJ1-1; a tentative D call is TRBD1 (5 bases match). Sample: PBMCs. CDR3 sequence: CAWRGLPEAFF. The bases read TGTGCCTGGAGGGGGCTACCCGAAGCTTTCTTT. Full variable domain (CDR3 extended with the reference TRBV30 and TRBJ1-1 proteins): SQTIHQWPATLVQPVGSPLSLECTVEGTSNPNLYWYRQAAGRGLQLLFYSVGIGQISSEVPQNLSASRPQDRQFILSSKKLLLSDSGFYLCAWRGLPEAFFGQGTRLTVV.